This TCR beta chain was sequenced in a study of tumor-infiltrating lymphocytes in primary liver carcinoma. A word on this clonotype: The conserved closing phenylalanine or tryptophan is absent in this CDR3, likely reflecting a read error.

Both RNA and DNA were isolated together from around 20-30 mg of bulk tissue that had not been sorted. TCR beta cDNA was made from 500 ng total RNA with a constant-region primer. Libraries covering TCR beta were generated through three nested multiplex PCR rounds (using a slightly modified ARM-PCR). With TRBV1-TRBV30 forward primers and a C-beta reverse primer, the first two PCR rounds were run for around 11 cycles each. In TCRdb, the multiplex PCR reads were re-called with MiXCR into one record per CDR3 protein. Altogether around 190,000 distinct CDR3 sequences are present, 85% being singletons, with the ten largest covering about a sixth. CDR1 and CDR2 (germline): MGHRA, YSYEKL. The CDR3 contains 20 residues.

The TCR was taken from a man in his forties with primary liver carcinoma and hepatitis B virus infection. This chain connects TRBV4-1 to TRBJ1-2; tentatively, D is TRBD1 (5 bases). The sample was tumor tissue from primary liver carcinoma. Written as DNA, the CDR3 is TGCGCCAACAGCCAAGAGGGGTACCCCCCCGCTGCCCAACATACCTATGGCTACACCTCC. This translates into CANSQEGYPPAAQHTYGYTS.